The T cell receptor (beta chain) under discussion was sequenced for a study of blood T cells in healthy people across ages. Across the whole study: About one barcoded TCR beta cDNA was captured per two T cells. General study results and limits: Diversity was higher, and naive CD4+ cells more numerous, in long-lived donors than in aged donors.

Total RNA amounts of at least 5 micrograms were extracted per sample. The CDR3 consists of 15 residues. V was pared by 0 bases and J by 9 bases, with 15 bases between. This clonotype showed up just a few times. Its target is unknown. Sample-barcoded 5' priming and a J-beta primer mix drove a second PCR of roughly 6 to 12 cycles. Every sample gave at least 2.5 million paired-end reads containing CDR3. TCRdb independently ran MiXCR on the 5' RACE reads; one entry per CDR3 protein. There are more than 1 million distinct CDR3 sequences in the sample; over 35% occur only once, and approximately 17% lies in the top ten.

The rearrangement uses TRBV12-3 or TRBV12-4 and TRBJ2-1, with a weak D call TRBD2 (5 bases). The clonotype was recovered from a woman aged 60-70 years in good health. The specimen was blood. The CDR3 bases are TGTGCCAGCAGTTTAGCGAGAGGGTGGTATAGTGAGCAGTTCTTC. Its translation is CASSLARGWYSEQFF.